These T cell receptor beta chains were read from a single sample in a study of somatic mutations in cytotoxic T cells in rheumatoid arthritis. Method: immunoSEQ multiplex PCR; TCRdb's copy keeps in-frame clones and lacks some. Among approximately 23,000 clones listed, about four fifths were seen once. Specimen: CD8+ T cells sorted from blood. Every receptor here comes from an adult with rheumatoid arthritis. The CDR3 runs from the conserved cysteine through the conserved F or W. A D gene is named only where the DNA matches it firmly. Rows give clone size only sometimes, using once, few, many, or a class for an expanded clone.

size: once
J: TRBJ2-7
V: TRBV14
D: .
DNA: TGTGCCAGCAGCCAAGATAGAGGCAGGGCCTACGAGCAGTACTTC
CDR3: CASSQDRGRAYEQYF

size: .
J: TRBJ1-2
V: TRBV19
D: .
DNA: TGTGCCAGTAGTGGTGGGGCTTATGGCTACACCTTC
CDR3: CASSGGAYGYTF

size: .
J: TRBJ1-2
V: TRBV27
D: .
DNA: TGTGCCAGCAGTTTGATCCGGGACTCTAACTATGGCTACACCTTC
CDR3: CASSLIRDSNYGYTF

size: .
J: TRBJ2-7
V: TRBV6-1
D: .
DNA: TGTGCCAGCAGTGAATGGTGGGGCCCCTCCTACGAGCAGTACTTC
CDR3: CASSEWWGPSYEQYF

size: few
J: TRBJ2-1
V: TRBV13
D: .
DNA: TGTGCCAGCAGCTTAACCCAGGGAAGCTCCTACAATGAGCAGTTCTTC
CDR3: CASSLTQGSSYNEQFF

size: .
J: TRBJ2-3
V: TRBV27
D: TRBD2
DNA: TGTGCCAGCAGTTTGATAGCGGGAGGTTGGGATACGCAGTATTTT
CDR3: CASSLIAGGWDTQYF

size: .
J: TRBJ1-5
V: TRBV19
D: .
DNA: TGTGCCAGTAGGGGCAGCCGATATAGCAATCAGCCCCAGCATTTT
CDR3: CASRGSRYSNQPQHF

size: .
J: TRBJ2-3
V: TRBV11-2
D: TRBD2
DNA: TGTGCCAGCAGCTTAATAGGGACTAGCGGGGGGACAGATACGCAGTATTTT
CDR3: CASSLIGTSGGTDTQYF

size: few
J: TRBJ1-5
V: TRBV27
D: .
DNA: TGTGCCAGCAGTTTGGGCGGCTATAGCAATCAGCCCCAGCATTTT
CDR3: CASSLGGYSNQPQHF

size: once
J: TRBJ2-1
V: TRBV4-1
D: .
DNA: TGCGCCAGCAGCCCGAAGCAGGGGAATGAGCAGTTCTTC
CDR3: CASSPKQGNEQFF

size: .
J: TRBJ2-3
V: TRBV7-9
D: .
DNA: TGTGCCAGCAGCTTAGAAGGGCGTACCACAGATACGCAGTATTTT
CDR3: CASSLEGRTTDTQYF

size: .
J: TRBJ2-7
V: TRBV2
D: .
DNA: TGTGCCAGCAGTGACTGGGGGCAAGGGAGCGAGCAGTACTTC
CDR3: CASSDWGQGSEQYF

size: .
J: TRBJ2-7
V: TRBV7-8
D: TRBD1
DNA: TGTGCCAGCAGCCCTCGACAGGGGAAAGCCTACGAGCAGTACTTC
CDR3: CASSPRQGKAYEQYF

size: few
J: TRBJ2-3
V: TRBV27
D: .
DNA: TGTGCCAGCAGTTTTGGGCAGCGCACAGATACGCAGTATTTT
CDR3: CASSFGQRTDTQYF

size: .
J: TRBJ2-7
V: TRBV4-1
D: TRBD1
DNA: TGCGCCAGCAGCCCTTCGACAGGGGGTGCGGTCGAGCAGTACTTC
CDR3: CASSPSTGGAVEQYF

size: .
J: TRBJ2-7
V: TRBV19
D: .
DNA: TGTGCCAGTAGTCCCTGGGCGGCGGCCTACGAGCAGTACTTC
CDR3: CASSPWAAAYEQYF